This TCR beta chain was recovered during a study of metastatic and nonmetastatic thyroid tumors. MiXCR was used by TCRdb to re-call the PCR reads. Of 15,000 to 20,000 clones detected, 22% appear once; the ten largest clones hold roughly 8%. All patients were treatment-naive before thyroid surgery. Germline CDR1 SGDLS, CDR2 YYNGEE. The CDR3 length is 15 residues. V was shortened by 3 bases and J by 0 bases, with 10 bases between the two germline ends. The specimen was adjacent normal tissue. This chain links TRBV9 with TRBJ2-1; D is perhaps TRBD2 (6 bases). This sequence was found in a female donor with papillary thyroid cancer or a benign thyroid nodule (not recorded which). Some clones in this sample may be carry-over from other donors' samples. The CDR3 sequence is CASSGGTSSYNEQFF. In nucleotides, the CDR3 is TGTGCCAGCAGCGGCGGGACGAGCTCCTACAATGAGCAGTTCTTC.